This record looks at one T cell receptor (beta chain) sequence and its context. This sample is drawn from a study of shared clonotypes between healthy human individuals. Study-wide background: Each donor contributed plates that comprised three CD4 naive, three CD4 memory, two CD8 naive and one CD8 memory.

The CDR3 has 15 amino acids. Trimming cost V 5 bases and J 1 base; bases outside gene matches: 7. Germline V gene data show CDR1 as WNHNN and CDR2 as SYGVQD (reference sequence). At a deep level, the assay was run. Using immunoSEQ multiplex PCR, the repertoire was profiled, and TCRdb retains in-frame clones only, with some absent. The sample comprises some 2,400,000 clones, under 97% of which are singletons, and roughly 0.13% rests with the top ten. Adult Caucasians living in Nashville, Tennessee made up all of the donors. The gene calls are TRBV10-1 and TRBJ2-7; 8 nucleotides align to TRBD2. The sequencing sample was made of naive CD4+ T cells sorted from blood. Indicated subset: CD45RA+ positively selected. The TCR was taken from a man between 18 and 29 years old in good health. The chain's CDR3 is CASSPRGLGSYEQYF. DNA for the CDR3: TGCGCCAGCAGTCCGAGGGGACTAGGGTCCTACGAGCAGTACTTC.